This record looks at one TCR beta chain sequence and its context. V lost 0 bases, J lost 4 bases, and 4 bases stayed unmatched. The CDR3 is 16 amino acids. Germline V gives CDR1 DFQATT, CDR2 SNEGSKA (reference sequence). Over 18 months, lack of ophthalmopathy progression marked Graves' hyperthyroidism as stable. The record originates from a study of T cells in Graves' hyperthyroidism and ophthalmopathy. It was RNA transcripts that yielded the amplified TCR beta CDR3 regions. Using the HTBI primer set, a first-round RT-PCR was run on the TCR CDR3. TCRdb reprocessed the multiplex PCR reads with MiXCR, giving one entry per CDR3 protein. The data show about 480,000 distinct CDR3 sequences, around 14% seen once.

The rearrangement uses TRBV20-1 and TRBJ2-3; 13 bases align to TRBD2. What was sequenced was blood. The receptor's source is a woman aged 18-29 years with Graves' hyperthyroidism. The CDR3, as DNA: TGCAGTGCTAGAGATCCGACTAGCGGGAGGCCAGATACGCAGTATTTT. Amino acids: CSARDPTSGRPDTQYF.